This TCR beta chain was recorded in a study of T-cell memory formation after mild COVID-19. In the case of this clonotype: What it recognizes is unknown.

Findings of the study overall: A balance of CD4 and CD8 characterized clones contracting day 15 to 85, whereas later expanders leaned CD4+.

Germline assignment: CDR1 SGHRS and CDR2 YFSETQ. V dropped 4 bases and J dropped 2 bases, with 14 bases sitting between them. This CDR3 region has 15 residues. TCRdb reanalysed the 5' RACE reads using MiXCR and keeps one entry per CDR3 protein. This sample yields roughly 250,000 distinct CDR3 sequences, of which around 17% are seen a single time; 3.5% belongs to the top ten. The clonotype comes from a man aged 18 to 30 who had mild COVID-19 (a few samples of this study predate the infection). Cell type and time point are not known. The chain combines TRBV5-1 with TRBJ2-3; perhaps D is TRBD1 or TRBD2 (6 bases each). Sequencing input: PBMCs or a T cell subset sorted from them (not recorded which). The CDR3 reads CASSPIRGPTDTQYF. Here the CDR3 DNA reads TGCGCCAGCAGCCCTATTCGGGGGCCCACAGATACGCAGTATTTT.